This T cell receptor beta chain came from a study of technical replicates of blood from a handful of donors. This clone appeared a single time. Assay used: immunoSEQ multiplex PCR; TCRdb lists only in-frame clones, some missing. The table has approximately 41,000 clones, approximately 96% seen once. Input material: T cells isolated from PBMCs. The TCR originated in a human donor in good health.

Here the CDR3 reads CASSYQTGHNYGYTF. Here the CDR3 DNA reads TGTGCCAGCAGCTACCAGACAGGGCATAACTATGGCTACACCTTC. The chain recombines TRBV6-5 with TRBJ1-2; 7 positions agree with TRBD1. CDR1 is MNHEY, CDR2 SVGAGI, per germline. V shed 6 bases, J shed 1 base, and the junction held 8 bases outside the gene matches. The length of the CDR3 is 15 residues.